Reported below is one T cell receptor (beta chain). TCRdb's table, derived via immunoSEQ multiplex PCR, lists solely in-frame clones and lacks some. The repertoire includes more than 70,000 clones, under 85% of them detected once, and 0.4% to 0.5% sits in the top ten. Germline V gene data show CDR1 as SEHNR and CDR2 as FQNEAQ (reference sequence). The CDR3 is 16 residues long. Trimming stripped 2 bases from V and 5 bases from J, with 19 bases between. The data were taken from a study of OX40 agonist ivuxolimab in advanced cancers. The wider study: Patients received intravenous ivuxolimab every 2 weeks at 0.01 to 10 mg/kg.

The sequenced sample was CD4+ or CD8+ T cells sorted from blood, obtained in a trial of the OX40 agonist ivuxolimab. The receptor comes from an adult with an advanced solid tumor such as melanoma, head and neck, liver or kidney cancer. The V and J genes are TRBV7-9 and TRBJ2-7; D possibly corresponds to TRBD1 (5 bases). CDR3 DNA: TGTGCCAGCAGCTTAAACCCATCGTCCAGGGCCCACGAGCAGTACTTC. Translated: CASSLNPSSRAHEQYF.